The subject of this entry is one TCR beta chain. CDR3 length equals 15 residues. The J segment lost 1 base and the V segment lost 6 bases, leaving 3 bases of the junction unmatched. Germline V gene sequence: CDR1 MDHEN, CDR2 SYDVKM. TCR cDNA was made by 5'RACE template switching, adding a universal primer site and UMIs. TCRdb fed the 5' RACE reads into MiXCR, producing one record per CDR3 protein. The data contain more than 300,000 distinct CDR3 sequences, over 8.5% of them singletons. The entry originates in a study of T cells after yellow fever vaccination. The chain recombines TRBV28 with TRBJ1-6; 7 bases are shared with TRBD1. The material sequenced was CD4+ T cells sorted from PBMCs, taken 45 days after the yellow fever booster vaccination. This receptor was taken from a man aged 18 to 29 who received the YFV17D yellow fever vaccine. The CDR3 bases are TGTGCCAGCAGGGAGGGGGCTTCCTATAATTCACCCCTCCACTTT. This translates into CASREGASYNSPLHF.